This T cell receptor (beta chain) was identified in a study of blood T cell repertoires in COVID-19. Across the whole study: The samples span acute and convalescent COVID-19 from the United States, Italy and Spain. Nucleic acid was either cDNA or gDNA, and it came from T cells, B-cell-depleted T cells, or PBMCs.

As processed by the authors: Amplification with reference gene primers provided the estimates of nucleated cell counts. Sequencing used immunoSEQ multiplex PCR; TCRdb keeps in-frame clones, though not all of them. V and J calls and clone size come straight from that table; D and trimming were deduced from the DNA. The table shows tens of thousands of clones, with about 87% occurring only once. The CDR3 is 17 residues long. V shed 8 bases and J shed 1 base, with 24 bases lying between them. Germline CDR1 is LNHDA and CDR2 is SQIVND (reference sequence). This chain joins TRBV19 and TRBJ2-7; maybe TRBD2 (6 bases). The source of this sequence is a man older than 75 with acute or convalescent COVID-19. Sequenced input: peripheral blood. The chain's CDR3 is CASSHGGRLANSYEQYF. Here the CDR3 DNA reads TGTGCCAGTTCCCACGGAGGGAGGCTAGCCAATTCCTACGAGCAGTACTTC.